These 7 T cell receptor beta chains originate from one sample sequenced in a study of human T cells and chemical hapten exposure. Each CDR3 protein is one row after TCRdb ran MiXCR on the RACE reads. Here the sample spans about 110,000 distinct CDR3 sequences, approximately 8.8% being singletons. Time point in this sample: patch test 2, 6 weeks after DPC sensitization. Treatment defined: therapeutic diphenylcyclopropenone sensitization with weekly scalp DPC. The sequencing used whole blood, collected in connection with sensitization to the hapten diphenylcyclopropenone (DPC). These receptors all come from a woman in her thirties or forties with alopecia areata. Some clones in this sample may be carry-over from other donors' samples.

This clonotype was seen a handful of times. The J gene is TRBJ2-1, the V gene TRBV5-1; D unclear. V lost 0 bases and J 0 bases, leaving 7 bases between the germline ends. Germline CDR1 SGHRS, CDR2 YFSETQ. The CDR3 is 15 residues long. The CDR3 sequence: CASSLGAVSYNEQFF. The CDR3 DNA is TGCGCCAGCAGCTTGGGGGCGGTCTCCTACAATGAGCAGTTCTTC.

The chain has TRBV2 and TRBJ2-3, with TRBD1 matching over 7 bases. The germline gives CDR1 SNHLY, CDR2 FYNNEI. This CDR3 has 13 amino acids. The junction had 5 bases not matched to a gene; V was cut back by 5 bases and J by 6 bases. CDR3 loop: CASSSVQGDTQYF. The CDR3 region has the DNA TGTGCCAGCAGTAGCGTACAGGGGGATACGCAGTATTTT.

The rearrangement joins TRBV3-1 to TRBJ2-2; D ambiguous. In germline, CDR1 is LGHDT, CDR2 YNNKEL (reference sequence). The ends were cut back, 4 bases at V and 7 bases at J, with 10 bases in the middle. The CDR3 is made up of 13 amino acids. CDR3 sequence (DNA): TGTGCCAGCAGCCGGTTAACGTTCGGGGAGCTGTTTTTT. Amino acids: CASSRLTFGELFF.

This clonotype turned up a few times. One end of the junction is discordant with germline, which a read error may explain. This rearrangement joins TRBV5-5 to TRBJ1-4, with 7 positions matching TRBD1. The CDR3 has 16 residues. From germline, CDR1 is SGHKS and CDR2 YYEKEE (reference sequence). CDR3 loop: CASTLFLRDSDEKLFF. DNA of the CDR3: TGTGCCAGCACCTTGTTCCTGCGGGACAGTGATGAAAAACTGTTTTTT.

This clonotype was detected many times. The chain links TRBV6-1 to TRBJ2-4; a weak D match, TRBD2 (6 bases). CDR3 length: 15 residues. Germline assignment: CDR1 MNHNS and CDR2 SASEGT. The V gene lost 7 bases and the J gene lost 0 bases, with 13 bases spanning the gap. The CDR3 DNA follows: TGTGCCAGCACTGGACGGAGGGGAGCCAAAAACATTCAGTACTTC. As protein: CASTGRRGAKNIQYF.

This clonotype has more than one count but fewer than ten. The rearrangement uses TRBV3-1 and TRBJ1-6, with a weak D call TRBD1 (5 bases). V was trimmed by 1 base and J by 0 bases, leaving 22 bases between them. This CDR3 comprises 21 residues. CDR1 is LGHDT and CDR2 is YNNKEL in the germline V gene (reference sequence). The DNA of the CDR3 is TGTGCCAGCAGCCAAGTGAGGTCGGACAACCCAGAGAGCTCCTATAATTCACCCCTCCACTTT. It yields the protein CASSQVRSDNPESSYNSPLHF.

This chain joins TRBV10-2 and TRBJ2-7, with 8 bases that match TRBD1. The CDR3 covers 14 residues. The germline V gene has CDR1 WSHSY and CDR2 SAAADI. The ends lost 3 bases at V and 5 bases at J; junction bases unmatched: 6. The CDR3 sequence is CASSDWTGPNEQYF. The DNA for the CDR3 is TGCGCCAGCAGTGACTGGACAGGGCCCAACGAGCAGTACTTC.